Below are 20 T cell receptor beta chains sequenced from a single sample in a study of blood T cells in healthy people across ages. The authors ran a second PCR of roughly 6 to 11 cycles using a sample-barcoded 5' primer and a J-beta primer mix. Each CDR3 protein gets one entry after TCRdb re-called the 5' RACE reads with MiXCR. The table has about 670,000 distinct CDR3 sequences, approximately 40% seen once. Sequenced: blood. These receptor sequences come from a man aged 80 or over in good health.

This clonotype has a count of ten or more. This chain connects TRBV6-2 or TRBV6-3 to TRBJ2-7; tentative D call: TRBD2 (5 bases). Trimming pared 6 bases from V and 3 bases from J, leaving 18 bases between. This CDR3 is built from 15 residues. Germline loops: CDR1 MNHEY, CDR2 SVGEGT. The CDR3 protein is CASRLVAGKHYEQYF. In DNA form, the CDR3 reads TGTGCCAGCAGGCTAGTGGCCGGGAAGCACTACGAGCAGTACTTC.

The V and J genes are TRBV18 and TRBJ2-3; 8 bases agree with TRBD2. CDR1 KGHSH and CDR2 LQKENI come from the germline V gene. V shed 3 bases, J shed 4 bases, and the junction held 9 bases outside the gene matches. CDR3 length: 16 residues. The CDR3 loop reads CASSPTAGGVADTQYF. The CDR3 DNA sequence: TGTGCCAGCTCACCTACCGCGGGGGGCGTGGCAGATACGCAGTATTTT.

This clonotype occurred many times. The CDR3 nucleotides read TGTGCCAGCAGTAGGACAGGGGCCCGAACCGAAAAACTGTTTTTT. This encodes CASSRTGARTEKLFF. The V gene is TRBV27, the J gene TRBJ1-4, with 9 nucleotides matching TRBD1. The CDR3 contains 15 residues. Germline assignment: CDR1 MNHEY and CDR2 SMNVEV (reference sequence). The junction had 9 bases not matched to a gene; V was cut back by 5 bases and J by 8 bases.

The chain uses TRBV28 and TRBJ2-4; D is undetermined. There are 16 residues in the CDR3. The germline CDR1 and CDR2 sequences are MDHEN and SYDVKM. The germline V and J ends were trimmed by 4 bases and 0 bases, with 13 bases remaining between them. In DNA form, the CDR3 reads TGTGCCAGCAGTTCCTCAGGACGGCTAGCCAAAAACATTCAGTACTTC. This gives the protein CASSSSGRLAKNIQYF.

In its sample, this clonotype was seen a few times. The chain uses TRBV7-2 and TRBJ1-5, with D perhaps TRBD1 (5 bases). The CDR3 spans 14 residues. Germline CDR1 is SGHTA and CDR2 is FQGNSA. V gave up 5 bases and J gave up 3 bases, with 11 bases separating them. DNA of the CDR3: TGTGCCAGCAGCCTTGACAGCTACAATCAGCCCCAGCATTTT. As protein: CASSLDSYNQPQHF. The whole variable domain, filled in from reference TRBV7-2 and TRBJ1-5, reads GAGVSQSPSNKVTEKGKDVELRCDPISGHTALYWYRQSLGQGLEFLIYFQGNSAPDKSGLPSDRFSAERTGGSVSTLTIQRTQQEDSAVYLCASSLDSYNQPQHFGDGTRLSIL.

This clonotype was picked up a small number of times. The chain has TRBV29-1 and TRBJ1-2; possibly TRBD1 for D (5 bases). The V gene lost 4 bases and the J gene lost 7 bases, with 16 bases spanning the gap. Germline CDR1 reads SQVTM; CDR2 reads ANQGSEA. This CDR3 contains 13 residues. CDR3 DNA: TGCAGCGTTGCTGCCCGAAGGGACGGTGGCTACACCTTC. Its protein product is CSVAARRDGGYTF.

The genes are TRBV12-3 or TRBV12-4 and TRBJ2-5; 7 bases match TRBD2. J was trimmed by 11 bases and V by 2 bases; bases with no gene match: 11. The CDR3 is 14 residues long. The CDR3 region is CASSLTSVVSQQYF. For the CDR3, the DNA is TGTGCCAGCAGTTTAACTAGCGTAGTTTCCCAGCAGTACTTC.

This clonotype was found many times. V is TRBV5-1 and J is TRBJ2-7; TRBD1 matches at 11 bases. The V gene's germline CDR1 is SGHRS and CDR2 YFSETQ. This CDR3 comprises 15 residues. J lost 3 bases, V lost 5 bases, and 7 bases had no gene match. CDR3 sequence: CASSSGTGGFYEQYF. The DNA for the CDR3 is TGCGCCAGCAGTTCCGGGACAGGGGGGTTCTACGAGCAGTACTTC.

The V gene is TRBV6-2 or TRBV6-3, the J gene TRBJ1-5; 7 positions agree with TRBD1. V lost 7 bases, J lost 2 bases, and 11 bases stayed unmatched. CDR1 and CDR2 from the germline V gene are MNHEY and SVGEGT. The CDR3 runs to 16 residues. CDR3 sequence (DNA): TGTGCCAGCATTTCCACAGACAGGGCAGGCAATCAGCCCCAGCATTTT. This gives the protein CASISTDRAGNQPQHF.

This chain's CDR3 is CASMRNRVDGYTF. The CDR3 nucleotides read TGTGCCAGCATGCGGAACAGGGTAGATGGCTACACCTTC. The chain uses TRBV12-3 or TRBV12-4 and TRBJ1-2; D is perhaps TRBD1 (6 bases). V dropped 7 bases and J dropped 6 bases, with 15 bases sitting between them. This CDR3 is 13 amino acids long.

The table lists this clonotype with a few counts. CDR3 loop: CASSTPGLAEMSSYNEQFF. The CDR3 DNA follows: TGTGCCAGCAGTACCCCGGGACTAGCGGAGATGAGCTCCTACAATGAGCAGTTCTTC. V gene TRBV6-2 or TRBV6-3 combines with J gene TRBJ2-1; 11 bases fit TRBD2. The CDR3 is 19 amino acids. Germline V gene sequence: CDR1 MNHEY, CDR2 SVGEGT. Trimming at V came to 5 bases and at J to 0 bases, leaving 12 bases not matched to a gene.

Details on this clonotype: A junction end diverges from the germline sequence, so it may reflect a read error. The chain uses TRBV7-8 and TRBJ1-2; D remains ambiguous. Germline V CDR1 and CDR2: SGHVS, FQNEAQ. The length of the CDR3 is 17 residues. CDR3 DNA sequence: TGTGCCAGCAGCTTAGCGTCGGGGTCCACAGCTAACTTTGGCTACACCTTC. It codes for CASSLASGSTANFGYTF.

This clonotype was seen a handful of times. The chain links TRBV12-3 or TRBV12-4 to TRBJ2-1, with TRBD2 as a possible D gene (5 bases). The CDR3 is 14 amino acids. V dropped 5 bases and J dropped 3 bases, with 11 bases sitting between them. The CDR3 sequence: CASSPSGIYNEQFF. As DNA, the CDR3 is TGTGCCAGCAGTCCTTCCGGGATCTACAATGAGCAGTTCTTC.

This clonotype was observed a few times. The rearrangement links TRBV20-1 to TRBJ1-5; D possibly corresponds to TRBD1 (5 bases). V was cut by 0 bases and J by 6 bases, with 12 bases left in between. There are 14 residues in the CDR3. Germline-derived CDR1 and CDR2 are DFQATT and SNEGSKA (reference sequence). CDR3 sequence (DNA): TGCAGTGCTAGAGAGGAACGGGGGGGTCAGCCCCAGCATTTT. Translating gives CSAREERGGQPQHF.

The V call is TRBV11-2, the J call TRBJ1-1, with unresolved D. V was pared by 5 bases and J by 5 bases, with 15 bases between. The CDR3 contains 14 residues. Germline V gene data show CDR1 as SGHAT and CDR2 as FQNNGV. CDR3 in amino acids: CASSPGEGGTEAFF. The DNA of the CDR3 is TGTGCCAGCAGCCCCGGGGAGGGAGGGACTGAAGCTTTCTTT.

The chain has TRBV7-2 and TRBJ1-6, with TRBD1 as a possible D gene (5 bases). Per germline, CDR1 SGHTA and CDR2 FQGNSA. Trimming pared 1 base from V and 2 bases from J, leaving 12 bases between. The CDR3 consists of 17 residues. The CDR3 nucleotides are TGTGCCAGCAGCTTAGTAATGAGGGGCCCCTATAATTCACCCCTCCACTTT. This gives the protein CASSLVMRGPYNSPLHF.

The V call is TRBV6-2 or TRBV6-3, the J call TRBJ2-5, with 9 bases matching TRBD2. The J call may be faulty, since TRBJ2-7 better matches the DNA end. This CDR3 is built from 14 residues. Germline CDR1 MNHEY, CDR2 SVGEGT. In DNA, the CDR3 is TGTGCCAGCAGAAAAGCGGGAGGACTCTGCGAGCAGTACTTC. This codes for CASRKAGGLCEQYF.

A few counts support this clonotype. This sequence joins TRBV4-3 and TRBJ2-2, with D tentatively TRBD1 or TRBD2 (5 bases each). The ends were cut back, 1 base at V and 1 base at J, with 19 bases in the middle. The germline gives CDR1 LGHNA, CDR2 YSLEER. This CDR3 is built from 19 residues. As DNA, the CDR3 is TGCGCCAGCAGCCAAGTCAAAAGTAGGGACGTTGGGAACACCGGGGAGCTGTTTTTT. This encodes CASSQVKSRDVGNTGELFF.

The chain has TRBV20-1 and TRBJ2-4, with TRBD1 matching over 9 bases. Gene TRBJ2-7 matches the end of the DNA better, so the J call may be wrong. The CDR3 totals 14 residues. CDR1 DFQATT and CDR2 SNEGSKA come from the germline V gene (reference sequence). Here the CDR3 DNA reads TGCAGTGCTAGGCCCGGGACAGGGTACTACGAGCAGTACTTC. The encoded protein is CSARPGTGYYEQYF.

This clonotype was picked up a small number of times. A read error may account for a junction end that differs from germline. This rearrangement joins TRBV28 to TRBJ1-1, with a possible D match to TRBD1 (6 bases). The CDR3 contains 11 residues. Germline V gene data show CDR1 as MDHEN and CDR2 as SYDVKM. CDR3 region: CLIRGNTEAFF. The CDR3 DNA is TGCCTAATCAGGGGGAACACTGAAGCTTTCTTT.